This passage covers 28 T cell receptor beta chains from one sample sequenced in a study of cytomegalovirus exposure and HLA in healthy donors. The PCR used 60 Vbeta and 13 Jbeta primers. Clones were read by immunoSEQ multiplex PCR, and TCRdb kept only the in-frame ones, dropping some. This table has about 140,000 clones, approximately 80% appearing once. The sample taken for sequencing was PBMCs. The receptors shown here come from a man younger than 45 in good health and CMV-seronegative.

The gene calls are TRBV28 and TRBJ2-7; the match to TRBD2 covers 8 bases. The CDR3 spans 14 residues. V shed 3 bases, J shed 4 bases, and the junction held 5 bases outside the gene matches. In germline, CDR1 is MDHEN, CDR2 SYDVKM. This CDR3 is CASSFPGGPYEQYF. Here the CDR3 DNA reads TGTGCCAGCAGTTTCCCGGGAGGGCCGTACGAGCAGTACTTC.

This chain connects TRBV4-3 to TRBJ2-7, with 10 nucleotides matching TRBD1. The CDR3 sequence is 15 residues long. V was clipped by 4 bases and J by 3 bases; unmatched bases: 6. The germline CDR1 and CDR2 sequences are LGHNA and YSLEER. Here the CDR3 reads CASSPGTGAFYEQYF. In nucleotides, the CDR3 is TGCGCCAGCAGCCCGGGGACAGGGGCCTTCTACGAGCAGTACTTC.

The gene calls are TRBV18 and TRBJ2-2, with 7 bases that match TRBD2. Looked up from germline, CDR1 is KGHSH and CDR2 is LQKENI. The ends lost 3 bases at V and 2 bases at J; junction bases unmatched: 3. The CDR3 consists of 15 residues. The DNA for the CDR3 is TGTGCCAGCTCACCTAGGGACTATAACACCGGGGAGCTGTTTTTT. It is translated as CASSPRDYNTGELFF.

V is TRBV30 and J is TRBJ2-5, with 8 bases fitting TRBD2. The CDR3 runs 13 residues. Germline V gives CDR1 GTSNPN, CDR2 SVGIG (reference sequence). The V segment lost 2 bases and the J segment 7 bases; nucleotides outside the gene matches: 6. This CDR3 reads CAWSSSTSGTQYF. The CDR3 coding sequence is TGTGCCTGGAGTTCCTCAACTAGCGGGACCCAGTACTTC.

J is TRBJ2-3 and V is TRBV19, with TRBD2 matching over 8 bases. The germline V gene encodes CDR1 LNHDA and CDR2 SQIVND (reference sequence). The length of the CDR3 is 18 residues. J was trimmed by 4 bases and V by 3 bases; bases with no gene match: 15. This chain's CDR3 is CASSIRARREGRADTQYF. The DNA of the CDR3 is TGTGCCAGTAGTATTAGGGCGCGTCGGGAGGGCCGGGCAGATACGCAGTATTTT.

The chain has TRBV5-1 and TRBJ2-3; unclear D gene. The CDR3 has 15 residues. Germline values: CDR1 SGHRS, CDR2 YFSETQ. V lost 0 bases and J 1 base, leaving 9 bases between the germline ends. The CDR3 sequence is CASSLVRVGTDTQYF. The CDR3 nucleotides read TGCGCCAGCAGCTTGGTGCGCGTAGGCACAGATACGCAGTATTTT.

This clone was seen only once. This chain uses TRBV5-8 with TRBJ2-1; possibly TRBD2 for D (5 bases). Trimming removed 5 bases from V and 4 bases from J, with 10 bases in between. The CDR3 is 13 residues long. Germline loops: CDR1 SGHTS, CDR2 YDEGEE. The CDR3 DNA sequence: TGTGCCAGCAGTCGCGACTATTACAATGAGCAGTTCTTC. It is translated as CASSRDYYNEQFF.

This chain uses TRBV29-1 with TRBJ1-2, with 7 bases identical to TRBD1. CDR3 size: 12 residues. The germline CDR1 and CDR2 sequences are SQVTM and ANQGSEA. The V gene end was trimmed by 5 bases and the J gene end by 8 bases; junction bases not matched to a gene: 8. The DNA of the CDR3 is TGCAGCGTTCAGTTACTACAGGGGGGCTACACCTTC. It codes for CSVQLLQGGYTF.

Worth noting for this clone: A read error may produce the germline difference seen at one junction end. J is TRBJ1-1 and V is TRBV27; TRBD1 aligns across 7 bases. Germline CDR1 MNHEY, CDR2 SMNVEV (reference sequence). The CDR3 is 15 amino acids. CDR3 amino acids: CASSIDRAGDTQAFF. The DNA for the CDR3 is TGTGCCAGCAGCATCGACAGGGCAGGAGACACTCAAGCTTTCTTT.

The table lists this clone with a count of one. This chain links TRBV11-1 with TRBJ1-2; a weak D match, TRBD1 (6 bases). The germline V and J ends were trimmed by 3 bases and 14 bases, with 16 bases remaining between them. This CDR3 has 12 amino acids. The germline V gene encodes CDR1 SGHAT and CDR2 FQDESV (reference sequence). CDR3: CASSLDWTAPTF. The CDR3 DNA follows: TGTGCCAGCAGCTTGGATTGGACAGCCCCAACCTTC.

This sequence joins TRBV7-9 and TRBJ2-3; possible D gene TRBD1, 5 bases. The CDR3 length is 15 residues. Germline CDR1 SEHNR, CDR2 FQNEAQ (reference sequence). Trimming shortened V by 2 bases and J by 0 bases, and 9 bases separated the two germline ends. The CDR3 nucleotides are TGTGCCAGCAGCTTACTGCAGGGCAGCACAGATACGCAGTATTTT. Translated: CASSLLQGSTDTQYF.

The chain employs TRBV10-3 and TRBJ1-3; D is unresolved. There are 12 residues in the CDR3. Germline V gene sequence: CDR1 ENHRY, CDR2 SYGVKD. Trimming removed 10 bases at V and 0 bases at J, with 7 bases between. In DNA form, the CDR3 reads TGTGCCACCGTTAGCTCTGGAAACACCATATATTTT. It specifies CATVSSGNTIYF.

The V and J genes are TRBV15 and TRBJ1-5; TRBD1 might be the D (6 bases). This CDR3 comprises 18 residues. From germline, CDR1 is LNHNV and CDR2 YYDKDF (reference sequence). V lost 3 bases to trimming and J lost 1 base, with 19 bases between them. The CDR3 DNA follows: TGTGCCACCAGCAGTAACAGGGAACAGCTCCGAAGCAATCAGCCCCAGCATTTT. This codes for CATSSNREQLRSNQPQHF.

The CDR3 spells CASRRQNQPQHF. CDR3 DNA: TGTGCCAGCAGGCGGCAAAATCAGCCCCAGCATTTT. The chain has TRBV6-1 and TRBJ1-5; D call uncertain. The germline gives CDR1 MNHNS, CDR2 SASEGT. Trimming pared 6 bases from V and 4 bases from J, leaving 7 bases between. The CDR3 covers 12 residues.

The rearrangement links TRBV28 to TRBJ1-2; 8 bases align to TRBD1. This CDR3 is built from 15 residues. V shed 4 bases and J 7 bases; nucleotides not matched to a gene: 11. Germline V lookup: CDR1 MDHEN, CDR2 SYDVKM. This CDR3 is CASSSKRQGRGGYTF. In nucleotides, the CDR3 is TGTGCCAGCAGTTCGAAAAGACAGGGGCGGGGTGGCTACACCTTC.

This clone was detected ten times or more. V gene TRBV6-1 combines with J gene TRBJ2-1; TRBD2 matches 8 bases. V shed 5 bases and J 7 bases; nucleotides not matched to a gene: 1. Germline V gene sequence: CDR1 MNHNS, CDR2 SASEGT. The CDR3 loop spans 12 amino acids. The chain's CDR3 is CASSRLANEQFF. The CDR3 bases are TGTGCCAGCAGTCGACTAGCGAATGAGCAGTTCTTC.

The rearrangement links TRBV20-1 to TRBJ2-7; D not resolved. The better agreement between TRBJ2-5 and the DNA end casts doubt on the J call. This CDR3 has 11 amino acids. Per the germline V gene, CDR1 is DFQATT and CDR2 is SNEGSKA (reference sequence). For the CDR3, the DNA is TGCAGTGCCCTTGAGGAAGAGACCCAGTACTTC. This translates into CSALEEETQYF.

The chain links TRBV30 to TRBJ2-3; TRBD2 is a possible D gene (6 bases). The V gene lost 5 bases and the J gene lost 2 bases, with 11 bases spanning the gap. The CDR3 has 13 amino acids. CDR1 and CDR2 from the germline V gene are GTSNPN and SVGIG (reference sequence). The CDR3 region is CAWARDFTDTQYF. CDR3 nucleotide sequence: TGTGCCTGGGCCAGGGACTTCACAGATACGCAGTATTTT.

The chain links TRBV9 to TRBJ2-7; the match to TRBD2 covers 7 bases. Unmatched junction bases numbered 3, after V lost 0 bases and J lost 0 bases. CDR3 length: 15 amino acids. CDR1 is SGDLS and CDR2 is YYNGEE in the germline V gene. The CDR3 DNA is TGTGCCAGCAGCGTAGGGCTAGCGGCCTCCTACGAGCAGTACTTC. Translating gives CASSVGLAASYEQYF.

This clone was detected once. The chain uses TRBV18 and TRBJ2-5; no reliable D call. This CDR3 spans 13 amino acids. The germline V gene encodes CDR1 KGHSH and CDR2 LQKENI. V was trimmed by 5 bases and J by 2 bases, leaving 9 bases between them. The DNA for the CDR3 is TGTGCCAGCTCAGCGTTAGAACAAGAGACCCAGTACTTC. It yields the protein CASSALEQETQYF.

V usage is TRBV19 and J usage is TRBJ2-7, with 10 positions matching TRBD2. The V gene's germline CDR1 is LNHDA and CDR2 SQIVND (reference sequence). This CDR3 is 16 amino acids long. Trimming took 8 bases from V and 3 from J; bases not matched to a gene: 13. CDR3 DNA: TGTGCCAGTTCAAGAGGGACTAGCGTGACCCACTACGAGCAGTACTTC. It yields the protein CASSRGTSVTHYEQYF.

The chain recombines TRBV19 with TRBJ2-1; 8 positions agree with TRBD2. Unmatched junction bases numbered 5, after V lost 4 bases and J lost 9 bases. CDR3 length equals 13 residues. The germline V gene has CDR1 LNHDA and CDR2 SQIVND (reference sequence). The CDR3 nucleotides read TGTGCCAGTAGTACGTCCGCGGGGGGTGAGCAGTTCTTC. The encoded protein is CASSTSAGGEQFF. Full variable domain (rest looked up from reference TRBV19 and TRBJ2-1): DGGITQSPKYLFRKEGQNVTLSCEQNLNHDAMYWYRQDPGQGLRLIYYSQIVNDFQKGDIAEGYSVSREKKESFPLTVTSAQKNPTAFYLCASSTSAGGEQFFGPGTRLTVL.

The chain links TRBV5-1 to TRBJ1-3; D not certain. Germline CDR1 is SGHRS and CDR2 is YFSETQ. This CDR3 spans 16 amino acids. Trimming pared 4 bases from V and 2 bases from J, leaving 16 bases between. The CDR3 region has the DNA TGCGCCAGCAGCAGTCGGAATACAGATCCTGGAAACACCATATATTTT. It specifies CASSSRNTDPGNTIYF.

This chain uses TRBV29-1 with TRBJ2-3, with a tentative D call TRBD2 (5 bases). The CDR3 is made up of 12 amino acids. Germline CDR1 reads SQVTM; CDR2 reads ANQGSEA. The V and J ends lost 5 bases and 2 bases respectively, with 8 bases between them. This CDR3 reads CSVIRDTDTQYF. CDR3 in DNA: TGCAGCGTTATTCGGGACACAGATACGCAGTATTTT.

The chain joins TRBV6-1 to TRBJ2-7, with 7 bases lining up with TRBD1. Germline trimming cut 4 bases from V and 2 bases from J; bases unmatched to any gene: 2. The CDR3 has 13 amino acids. From germline, CDR1 is MNHNS and CDR2 SASEGT. CDR3 in amino acids: CASSGDSPYEQYF. For the CDR3, the DNA is TGTGCCAGCAGTGGGGACAGTCCCTACGAGCAGTACTTC.

The chain uses TRBV30 and TRBJ2-3; 9 nucleotides line up with TRBD2. CDR3 length: 20 residues. J lost 0 bases, V lost 5 bases, and 21 bases had no gene match. The germline gives CDR1 GTSNPN, CDR2 SVGIG (reference sequence). The CDR3 here is CAWLSGDGGRAPVSTDTQYF. The CDR3 coding sequence is TGTGCCTGGTTAAGTGGGGATGGCGGGAGGGCCCCAGTTAGCACAGATACGCAGTATTTT.

This chain connects TRBV7-8 to TRBJ2-7, with TRBD2 matching over 10 bases. CDR3 size: 15 residues. The V and J ends lost 5 bases and 5 bases, in that order; junction bases with no gene match: 9. Germline V gene data show CDR1 as SGHVS and CDR2 as FQNEAQ. CDR3 residues: CASSHHLAGVNEQYF. CDR3 DNA: TGTGCCAGCAGCCATCATCTAGCGGGAGTTAACGAGCAGTACTTC.

The chain combines TRBV4-1 with TRBJ2-1, with D tentatively TRBD1 (5 bases). V gave up 3 bases and J gave up 13 bases, with 16 bases separating them. Per germline, CDR1 MGHRA and CDR2 YSYEKL. The CDR3 consists of 13 residues. The CDR3 loop is CASSHPDSGLQFF. The CDR3 DNA sequence: TGCGCCAGCAGCCACCCAGACAGTGGCTTACAGTTCTTC.